This T cell receptor beta chain derives from a study of T cell clones after liver transplantation. This table comes from immunoSEQ multiplex PCR, and its TCRdb copy is limited to in-frame clones, with some not included. The sample yields 75,000 to 100,000 clones, 80% to 85% seen once. Trimming shortened V by 7 bases and J by 3 bases, and 8 bases separated the two germline ends. The CDR3 is 12 amino acids. Germline V gives CDR1 MNHNS, CDR2 SASEGT. Here the sequenced sample was CD4+ T cells from blood, taken about 46 months after liver transplant. This TCR derives from a human patient who received a liver transplant. Some T cells may possibly be graft donor cells. The chain employs TRBV6-1 and TRBJ2-3; D call uncertain. The CDR3 DNA follows: TGTGCCAGCATCGTGTTAACAGATACGCAGTATTTT. It translates to CASIVLTDTQYF.